This TCR beta chain was retrieved from a study of blood T cells in healthy people across ages. A second PCR of roughly 7 to 11 cycles used a sample-barcoded 5' primer and a J-beta primer mix. Every individual sample yielded 2.5 million or more paired-end reads (each containing CDR3). MiXCR, applied by TCRdb to the 5' RACE reads, yields one record per CDR3 protein. Of some 1,800,000 distinct CDR3 sequences listed, around 42% are singletons. Points from the study as a whole: As age increased, TCR beta diversity per million T cells fell in a roughly linear fashion.

Points on this clonotype: The antigen is not known.

The germline V gene has CDR1 SGDLS and CDR2 YYNGEE. CDR3 length equals 16 residues. Trimming cost V 4 bases and J 0 bases, with 15 bases left between them. Researchers report isolating at least 6.5 million PBMCs per sample. The V gene is TRBV9, the J gene TRBJ2-3, with D uncertain. The sequence derives from a human donor in good health. Sequencing was performed on blood. Written as DNA, the CDR3 is TGTGCCAGCAGCCCCCGACCTGGGTCTAGCACAGATACGCAGTATTTT. As protein: CASSPRPGSSTDTQYF. Drawing the rest from reference TRBV9 and TRBJ2-3, the complete variable domain is DSGVTQTPKHLITATGQRVTLRCSPRSGDLSVYWYQQSLDQGLQFLIQYYNGEERAKGNILERFSAQQFPDLHSELNLSSLELGDSALYFCASSPRPGSSTDTQYFGPGTRLTVL.